These T cell receptor beta chains were read from a single sample in a study of T cell responses to AZD1222 COVID-19 vaccine. Using immunoSEQ multiplex PCR, the repertoire was profiled, and TCRdb retains in-frame clones only, with some absent. This sample has under 200,000 clones, with over 85% found just once. The sequencing here drew on peripheral blood, taken on day 0 of AZD1222 vaccination. These receptors came from an adult in good health. Both conserved end residues are part of each CDR3. The D gene is left open where the match is weak. Expanded clones are given a class, and other clones once, few, many or no size at all.

v_call	j_call	clone_size	d_call	cdr3_aa	cdr3_nt
TRBV27	TRBJ1-6	-	-	CASSSSRGVGSPLHF	-
TRBV7-8	TRBJ1-1	once	-	CASSSRGLTEAFF	TGTGCCAGCAGCTCGAGGGGTCTCACTGAAGCTTTCTTT
TRBV7-9	TRBJ2-7	-	TRBD2	CASSQGGTSGLYEQYF	TGTGCCAGCAGCCAAGGGGGGACTAGCGGTCTTTACGAGCAGTACTTC
TRBV18	TRBJ1-4	-	-	CASSPPPIGEKLFF	TGTGCCAGCTCACCCCCCCCGATCGGTGAAAAACTGTTTTTT
TRBV12-3/TRBV12-4	TRBJ2-5	-	TRBD2	CATCRGGLGTQYF	TGTGCCACATGCCGCGGGGGGTTGGGGACCCAGTACTTC
TRBV3-1/TRBV3-2	TRBJ2-6	-	TRBD1	CASSRLTGGGLFTGANVLTF	TGTGCCAGCAGCCGCCTGACAGGGGGCGGGTTGTTTACTGGGGCCAACGTCCTGACTTTC
TRBV25-1	TRBJ2-2	-	-	CASSDWQGSGELFF	TGTGCCAGCAGTGATTGGCAGGGATCCGGGGAGCTGTTTTTT
TRBV3-1/TRBV3-2	TRBJ2-2	-	TRBD2	CASSPLAANTGELFF	TGTGCCAGCAGCCCTCTAGCGGCGAACACCGGGGAGCTGTTTTTT
TRBV7-9	TRBJ2-3	-	TRBD2	CASSVGLAGAADTQYF	TGTGCCAGCAGCGTCGGACTAGCGGGAGCGGCAGATACGCAGTATTTT
TRBV19	TRBJ1-1	-	-	CASNAVPYNTEAFF	TGTGCCAGTAATGCCGTTCCCTACAACACTGAAGCTTTCTTT
TRBV19	TRBJ2-1	-	TRBD1	CASSILVGTGGRLEQFF	TGTGCCAGTAGTATTCTCGTTGGGACAGGGGGCCGGCTGGAGCAGTTCTTC
TRBV23-1	TRBJ2-5	-	-	CASRRGETQYF	TGCGCCAGCAGGAGGGGGGAGACCCAGTACTTC
TRBV11-3	TRBJ1-1	few	-	CASSRGSGLEAFF	TGTGCCAGCAGCCGGGGGTCAGGGCTTGAAGCTTTCTTT
TRBV6-5	TRBJ1-4	-	-	CASRPNPLVNEKLFF	TGTGCCAGCAGGCCCAATCCTTTGGTTAATGAAAAACTGTTTTTT
TRBV6-5	TRBJ1-5	once	-	CASRTGFNQPQHF	TGTGCCAGCAGGACGGGGTTCAATCAGCCCCAGCATTTT
TRBV18	TRBJ1-1	-	-	CASSLEGRMNTEAFF	TGTGCCAGCTCGCTAGAGGGACGGATGAACACTGAAGCTTTCTTT
TRBV14	TRBJ1-6	-	TRBD1	CASSQYRGGNSPLHF	TGTGCCAGCAGCCAGTACAGGGGAGGTAATTCACCCCTCCACTTT
TRBV3-1/TRBV3-2	TRBJ2-3	-	TRBD1	CASSQVGTDYGADTQYF	TGTGCCAGCAGCCAAGTAGGGACAGACTATGGCGCAGATACGCAGTATTTT
TRBV9	TRBJ1-1	-	-	CASSPDSLNTEAFF	TGTGCCAGCAGCCCGGACAGCTTGAACACTGAAGCTTTCTTT
TRBV5-5	TRBJ1-4	-	-	CASSLGVHEKLFF	TGTGCCAGCAGCTTGGGTGTTCACGAAAAACTGTTTTTT
TRBV6-5	TRBJ1-2	-	-	CASSYSPTNNYGYTF	TGTGCCAGCAGTTACTCCCCTACTAATAACTATGGCTACACCTTC
TRBV18	TRBJ1-1	-	TRBD1	CASSPRTGGKENTEAFF	TGTGCCAGCTCACCCAGGACAGGGGGCAAGGAGAACACTGAAGCTTTCTTT
TRBV6-5	TRBJ1-1	-	-	CASSYTNTEAFF	TGTGCCAGCAGTTACACGAACACTGAAGCTTTCTTT
TRBV6-1	TRBJ1-2	-	TRBD1	CASSEDRAPYGYTF	TGTGCCAGCAGTGAGGACAGGGCCCCCTATGGCTACACCTTC
TRBV6-4	TRBJ1-2	few	TRBD1	CASSRTGDYGYTF	TGTGCCAGCAGCCGAACAGGGGACTATGGCTACACCTTC
TRBV7-7	TRBJ2-7	-	TRBD2	CASSLTPAGAHEQYF	TGTGCCAGCAGCTTAACTCCAGCGGGAGCCCACGAGCAGTACTTC
TRBV27	TRBJ1-2	-	-	CASSLNPRGAQDYTF	TGTGCCAGCAGTTTAAATCCGCGGGGGGCGCAAGACTACACCTTC
TRBV4-1	TRBJ1-3	-	-	CASSQRFGGSSGNTIYF	TGCGCCAGCAGCCAAAGGTTCGGGGGAAGCTCTGGAAACACCATATATTTT
TRBV10-1	TRBJ2-1	-	TRBD1	CASSESTRTGAGYNEQFF	TGCGCCAGCAGTGAGTCGACCAGGACAGGCGCCGGATACAATGAGCAGTTCTTC
TRBV6-5	TRBJ2-7	-	TRBD2	CASSYGLAGGYEQYF	TGTGCCAGCAGTTATGGACTAGCGGGAGGCTACGAGCAGTACTTC
TRBV5-4	TRBJ1-2	-	-	CASSFRGGSWGYTF	TGTGCCAGCAGCTTCAGGGGCGGGAGTTGGGGCTACACCTTC
TRBV29-1	TRBJ1-5	-	-	CSVGVQSNQPQHF	TGCAGCGTGGGGGTCCAGAGCAATCAGCCCCAGCATTTT
TRBV3-1/TRBV3-2	TRBJ1-6	once	TRBD1	CASSQVGQGDSPLHF	TGTGCCAGCAGCCAAGTAGGACAGGGGGATTCACCCCTCCACTTT
TRBV12-5	TRBJ1-1	-	TRBD1	CASGLTGGTEAFF	TGTGCTAGTGGCCTGACAGGGGGTACTGAAGCTTTCTTT
TRBV6-5	TRBJ1-2	once	-	CASKVPGPLLYGYTF	TGTGCCAGCAAGGTCCCAGGGCCCCTGCTCTATGGCTACACCTTC
TRBV2	TRBJ2-1	-	-	CASRGTAYNEQFF	TGTGCCAGCAGGGGGACTGCTTACAATGAGCAGTTCTTC
TRBV7-8	TRBJ2-5	-	-	CASSPPEGGGETQYF	TGTGCCAGCAGCCCCCCGGAGGGGGGCGGAGAGACCCAGTACTTC
TRBV5-5	TRBJ2-7	once	-	CASSSFLLSYEQYF	TGTGCCAGCAGCTCCTTTTTGCTCTCCTACGAGCAGTACTTC
TRBV13	TRBJ1-1	-	TRBD1	CASRPRGAAEAFF	TGTGCCAGCAGGCCCAGGGGGGCGGCTGAAGCTTTCTTT
TRBV6-5	TRBJ1-6	-	-	CASHEWHRNSPLHF	TGTGCCAGCCATGAGTGGCACCGTAATTCACCCCTCCACTTT
TRBV2	TRBJ1-2	-	TRBD1	CASSYGQGSNYGYTF	TGTGCCAGCAGTTATGGACAGGGGAGTAACTATGGCTACACCTTC
TRBV3-1/TRBV3-2	TRBJ2-1	-	-	CASSQSGLGQFF	TGTGCCAGCAGCCAATCCGGTCTAGGGCAGTTCTTC
TRBV6-5	TRBJ2-7	-	TRBD2	CASSDLGGWSYEQYF	TGTGCCAGCAGCGACTTGGGAGGGTGGTCCTACGAGCAGTACTTC
TRBV5-4	TRBJ2-7	-	TRBD2	CASSPWTSEPYEQYF	TGTGCCAGCAGCCCTTGGACTAGCGAGCCCTACGAGCAGTACTTC
TRBV21-1	TRBJ1-1	-	-	CASSLPRAGGGGTEAFF	TGTGCCAGCAGCTTACCTCGGGCAGGGGGTGGTGGGACTGAAGCTTTCTTT
TRBV6-6	TRBJ1-6	-	TRBD1	CASSYGDRNSPLHF	TGTGCCAGCAGCTACGGGGACAGGAATTCACCCCTCCACTTT
TRBV2	TRBJ2-2	-	TRBD1	CASSAGGTANTGELFF	TGTGCCAGCAGTGCCGGTGGGACAGCGAACACCGGGGAGCTGTTTTTT
TRBV3-1/TRBV3-2	TRBJ2-3	-	-	CASSRGRLWQYF	TGTGCCAGCAGCCGTGGACGATTATGGCAGTATTTT
TRBV7-9	TRBJ2-5	-	-	CASSLGSGQETQYF	TGTGCCAGCAGCTTAGGGAGCGGCCAAGAGACCCAGTACTTC
TRBV27	TRBJ1-1	-	-	CASSLSGRLNTEAFF	TGTGCCAGCAGTTTATCGGGGCGTTTGAACACTGAAGCTTTCTTT
TRBV5-1	TRBJ2-7	-	TRBD1	CASSSTGFDEQYF	TGCGCCAGCAGCTCGACAGGGTTCGACGAGCAGTACTTC
TRBV6-5	TRBJ1-1	-	-	CASSQGYTEAFF	TGTGCCAGCAGCCAGGGTTACACTGAAGCTTTCTTT